The sequence of this T cell receptor (beta chain) was determined in a study of control samples from healthy donors and cancer patients. Sequencing used immunoSEQ multiplex PCR; TCRdb keeps in-frame clones, though not all of them. Of 190,000 or so clones listed, roughly 91% were seen once; the top ten hold roughly 1.5%. With 4 bases clipped from V and 4 bases from J, the junction kept 11 bases outside the gene matches. Germline CDR1 reads SGHRS; CDR2 reads YFSETQ. The CDR3 loop spans 16 amino acids. The V and J genes are TRBV5-1 and TRBJ1-1, with TRBD1 identical over 9 bases. This sequence was found in a man between 18 and 29 years old in good health. Specimen: blood. Here the CDR3 reads CASSPLGQGMGTEAFF. The DNA for the CDR3 is TGCGCCAGCAGCCCCCTAGGACAGGGGATGGGCACTGAAGCTTTCTTT. Looking up the rest from reference TRBV5-1 and TRBJ1-1 gives the full variable domain: KAGVTQTPRYLIKTRGQQVTLSCSPISGHRSVSWYQQTPGQGLQFLFEYFSETQRNKGNFPGRFSGRQFSNSRSEMNVSTLELGDSALYLCASSPLGQGMGTEAFFGQGTRLTVV.